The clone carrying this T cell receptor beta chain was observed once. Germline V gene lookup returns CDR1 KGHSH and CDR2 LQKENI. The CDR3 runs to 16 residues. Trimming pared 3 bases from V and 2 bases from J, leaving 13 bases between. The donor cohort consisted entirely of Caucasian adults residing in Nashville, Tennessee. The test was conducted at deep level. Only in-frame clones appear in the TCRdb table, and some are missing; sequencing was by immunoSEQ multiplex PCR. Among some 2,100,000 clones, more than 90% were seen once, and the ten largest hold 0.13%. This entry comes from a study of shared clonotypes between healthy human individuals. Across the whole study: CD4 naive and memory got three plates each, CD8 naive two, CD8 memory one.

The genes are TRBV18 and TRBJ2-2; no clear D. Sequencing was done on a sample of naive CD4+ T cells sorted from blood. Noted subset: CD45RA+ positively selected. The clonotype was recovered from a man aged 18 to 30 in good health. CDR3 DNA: TGTGCCAGCTCACCGCAAGACGGAGACAACACCGGGGAGCTGTTTTTT. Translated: CASSPQDGDNTGELFF.